These 5 T cell receptor beta chains were sequenced from one sample in a study of beta chain features in type 1 diabetes. Study-wide findings and caveats: All four CD4+ subsets of Type 1 diabetes patients contained TCRB CDR3s that were moderately but significantly shorter.

The antigens for these receptors are not known. The sequenced template was cDNA made from the entire isolated RNA. This table comes from immunoSEQ multiplex PCR, and its TCRdb copy is limited to in-frame clones, with some not included. The repertoire holds 300,000 to 350,000 clones, with around an eighth as singletons. The sequenced sample was naive CD4+ T cells from blood. The source of these receptors is a woman younger than 35 with type 1 diabetes.

This clone was seen more than once but under ten times. V gene TRBV4-2 combines with J gene TRBJ1-2, with 9 bases aligning to TRBD1. CDR3 size: 17 residues. With 0 bases clipped from V and 4 bases from J, the junction kept 9 bases outside the gene matches. Germline CDR1 reads LGHNA; CDR2 reads YNFKEQ. In nucleotides, the CDR3 is TGTGCCAGCAGCCAAGATATGGTGACAGGGGGTTCCTATGGCTACACCTTC. Its protein product is CASSQDMVTGGSYGYTF.

This clone was detected a few times. The V call is TRBV19, the J call TRBJ1-1, with a tentative D call TRBD1 (6 bases). Trimming shortened V by 3 bases and J by 5 bases, and 16 bases separated the two germline ends. The CDR3 loop spans 15 amino acids. The V gene's germline CDR1 is LNHDA and CDR2 SQIVND (reference sequence). The CDR3 sequence: CASSILQGMETEAFF. The CDR3 DNA sequence: TGTGCCAGTAGTATCCTCCAGGGGATGGAGACTGAAGCTTTCTTT.

The rearrangement links TRBV5-1 to TRBJ2-3; 11 bases fit TRBD1. Trimming cost V 3 bases and J 6 bases; bases outside gene matches: 6. The germline CDR1 and CDR2 sequences are SGHRS and YFSETQ. CDR3 length: 15 amino acids. CDR3 DNA sequence: TGCGCCAGCAGCTCCACCGGGACAGGGGGGGATACGCAGTATTTT. Amino acid sequence: CASSSTGTGGDTQYF.

This clone was found a few times. The genes are TRBV29-1 and TRBJ1-1, with D unclear. Germline CDR1 reads SQVTM; CDR2 reads ANQGSEA. The length of the CDR3 is 13 residues. V lost 7 bases to trimming and J lost 0 bases, with 12 bases between them. Here the CDR3 reads CSANEALNTEAFF. CDR3 DNA sequence: TGCAGCGCAAATGAGGCGTTGAACACTGAAGCTTTCTTT.

A few counts support this clone. This sequence joins TRBV5-6 and TRBJ2-3, with D uncertain. This CDR3 region has 12 residues. The V gene's germline CDR1 is SGHDT and CDR2 YYEEEE. V gave up 3 bases and J gave up 6 bases, with 8 bases separating them. In nucleotides, the CDR3 is TGTGCCAGCAGCTCCAACTCGGATACGCAGTATTTT. This gives the protein CASSSNSDTQYF.